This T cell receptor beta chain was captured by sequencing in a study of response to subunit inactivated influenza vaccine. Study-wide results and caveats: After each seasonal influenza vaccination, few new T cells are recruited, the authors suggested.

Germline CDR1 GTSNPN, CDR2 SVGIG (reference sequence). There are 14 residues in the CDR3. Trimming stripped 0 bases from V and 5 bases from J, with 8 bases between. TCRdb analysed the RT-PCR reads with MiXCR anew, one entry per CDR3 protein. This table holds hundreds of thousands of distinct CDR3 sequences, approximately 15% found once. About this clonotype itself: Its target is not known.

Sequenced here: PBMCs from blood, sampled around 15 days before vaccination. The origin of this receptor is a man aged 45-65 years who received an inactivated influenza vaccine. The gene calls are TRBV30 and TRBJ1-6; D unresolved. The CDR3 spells CAWSVLTDNSPLHF. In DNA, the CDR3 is TGTGCCTGGAGTGTGTTAACCGATAATTCACCCCTCCACTTT.